This T cell receptor beta chain was sequenced in a study of cytomegalovirus exposure and HLA in healthy donors. Study as a whole: A prior analysis found roughly 100 million unique TCR beta sequences from around 180 million T cells. Points from the study as a whole: Among TCR beta chains, those listed as cytomegalovirus-associated numbered 164. Published work reported that the classifier diagnosed cytomegalovirus status with high specificity and sensitivity.

As to this clone: Antigen: not known. Other nucleotide sequences in the sample specify the same CDR3.

With 60 Vbeta and 13 Jbeta primers, the PCR was carried out. Data came from immunoSEQ multiplex PCR; TCRdb stores just in-frame clones and leaves some out. The repertoire shows 150,000 or so clones; the top ten hold 2% to 2.5%. Unmatched junction bases numbered 2, after V lost 0 bases and J lost 2 bases. Germline lookup yields CDR1 SGHRS and CDR2 YFSETQ. This CDR3 has 15 amino acids. The rearrangement joins TRBV5-1 to TRBJ1-3; 7 positions agree with TRBD1. This receptor was identified in a man aged 25 to 40 in good health and CMV-seronegative. Specimen: PBMCs. In DNA, the CDR3 is TGCGCCAGCAGCTTGGGTACAGGGGCTGGAAACACCATATATTTT. This gives the protein CASSLGTGAGNTIYF. The whole variable domain, remainder taken from reference TRBV5-1 and TRBJ1-3, is KAGVTQTPRYLIKTRGQQVTLSCSPISGHRSVSWYQQTPGQGLQFLFEYFSETQRNKGNFPGRFSGRQFSNSRSEMNVSTLELGDSALYLCASSLGTGAGNTIYFGEGSWLTVV.